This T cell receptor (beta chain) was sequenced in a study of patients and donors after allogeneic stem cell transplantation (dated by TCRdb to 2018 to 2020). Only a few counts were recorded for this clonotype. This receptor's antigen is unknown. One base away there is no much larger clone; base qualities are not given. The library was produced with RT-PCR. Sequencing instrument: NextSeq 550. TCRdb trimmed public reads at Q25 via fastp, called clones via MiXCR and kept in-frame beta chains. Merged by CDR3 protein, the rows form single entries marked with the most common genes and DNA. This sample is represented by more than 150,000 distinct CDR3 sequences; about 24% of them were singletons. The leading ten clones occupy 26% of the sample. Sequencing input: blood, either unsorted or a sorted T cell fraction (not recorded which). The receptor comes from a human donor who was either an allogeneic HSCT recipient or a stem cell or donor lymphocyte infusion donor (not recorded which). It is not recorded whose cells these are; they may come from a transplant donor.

The sequence in DNA is TGTGCCAGCAGGCCAGAGGGGCTCGGCGGGTCGCAAACCGGGGAGCTGTTTTTT. Translated, this is CASRPEGLGGSQTGELFF. The rearranged segments are TRBV6-6 and TRBJ2-2; the D region is possibly TRBD1 or TRBD2, each matching across 5 bases. CDR1 and CDR2 are read off the germline V gene (reference sequence) as MNHNY and SVGAGI. Trimming costs V 6 bases and J 5 bases, and their ends lie 25 bases apart. The CDR3 runs 18 amino acids, cysteine and phenylalanine included. Only CDR3 DNA is held: 54 bases, read in frame from base 1.